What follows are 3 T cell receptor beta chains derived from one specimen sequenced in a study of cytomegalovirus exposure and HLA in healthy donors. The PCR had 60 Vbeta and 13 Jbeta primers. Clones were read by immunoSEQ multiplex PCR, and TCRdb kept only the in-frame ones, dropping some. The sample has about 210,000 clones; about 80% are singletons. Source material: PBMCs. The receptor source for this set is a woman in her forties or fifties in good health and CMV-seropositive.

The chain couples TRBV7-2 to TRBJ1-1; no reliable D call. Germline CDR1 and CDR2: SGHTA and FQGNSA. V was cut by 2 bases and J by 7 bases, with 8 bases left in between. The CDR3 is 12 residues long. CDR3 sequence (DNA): TGTGCCAGCAGCTTACCACAGAATGAAGCTTTCTTT. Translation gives CASSLPQNEAFF.

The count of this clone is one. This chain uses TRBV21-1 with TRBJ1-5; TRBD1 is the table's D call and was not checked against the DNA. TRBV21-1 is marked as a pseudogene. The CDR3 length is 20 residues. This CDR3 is CASRYFRWQAQTYSNQPQHF. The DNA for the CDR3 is TGTGCCAGCAGATACTTTCGGTGGCAGGCTCAAACCTATAGCAATCAGCCCCAGCATTTT.

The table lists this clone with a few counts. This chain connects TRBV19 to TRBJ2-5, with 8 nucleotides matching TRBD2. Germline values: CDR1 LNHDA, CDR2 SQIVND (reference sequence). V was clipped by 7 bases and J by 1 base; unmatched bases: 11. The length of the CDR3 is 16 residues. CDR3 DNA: TGTGCCAGTAAAGGGGGGTCTAGCGGGTTCCAAGAGACCCAGTACTTC. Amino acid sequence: CASKGGSSGFQETQYF.